This T cell receptor (beta chain) was retrieved from a study of shared clonotypes between healthy human individuals. Study results and limitations: With several donors compared, 4.5% to 6.5% of naive CD4 clonotypes were shared.

Here immunoSEQ multiplex PCR was the method, and the copy in TCRdb shows in-frame clones only, minus some. Of some 2,400,000 clones listed, nearly 97% are singletons. The study drew its donors from healthy HIV-negative adults without recent acute infections or vaccinations. From CD4+ cells came CD45RA+ naive and CD45RA-negative memory subsets. Worth noting for this clone: Its cognate antigen is unknown.

This CDR3 contains 15 residues. The J segment lost 5 bases and the V segment lost 3 bases, leaving 8 bases of the junction unmatched. The germline gives CDR1 SGHRS, CDR2 YFSETQ. The TCR was taken from a man between 18 and 29 years old in good health. The chain joins TRBV5-1 to TRBJ2-5; 9 nucleotides match TRBD2. Sequenced input: naive CD4+ T cells sorted from blood. Noted subset: CD45RA+ positively selected. The CDR3 loop reads CASSSNAGGHETQYF. CDR3 DNA: TGCGCCAGCAGCTCTAACGCGGGAGGGCATGAGACCCAGTACTTC.